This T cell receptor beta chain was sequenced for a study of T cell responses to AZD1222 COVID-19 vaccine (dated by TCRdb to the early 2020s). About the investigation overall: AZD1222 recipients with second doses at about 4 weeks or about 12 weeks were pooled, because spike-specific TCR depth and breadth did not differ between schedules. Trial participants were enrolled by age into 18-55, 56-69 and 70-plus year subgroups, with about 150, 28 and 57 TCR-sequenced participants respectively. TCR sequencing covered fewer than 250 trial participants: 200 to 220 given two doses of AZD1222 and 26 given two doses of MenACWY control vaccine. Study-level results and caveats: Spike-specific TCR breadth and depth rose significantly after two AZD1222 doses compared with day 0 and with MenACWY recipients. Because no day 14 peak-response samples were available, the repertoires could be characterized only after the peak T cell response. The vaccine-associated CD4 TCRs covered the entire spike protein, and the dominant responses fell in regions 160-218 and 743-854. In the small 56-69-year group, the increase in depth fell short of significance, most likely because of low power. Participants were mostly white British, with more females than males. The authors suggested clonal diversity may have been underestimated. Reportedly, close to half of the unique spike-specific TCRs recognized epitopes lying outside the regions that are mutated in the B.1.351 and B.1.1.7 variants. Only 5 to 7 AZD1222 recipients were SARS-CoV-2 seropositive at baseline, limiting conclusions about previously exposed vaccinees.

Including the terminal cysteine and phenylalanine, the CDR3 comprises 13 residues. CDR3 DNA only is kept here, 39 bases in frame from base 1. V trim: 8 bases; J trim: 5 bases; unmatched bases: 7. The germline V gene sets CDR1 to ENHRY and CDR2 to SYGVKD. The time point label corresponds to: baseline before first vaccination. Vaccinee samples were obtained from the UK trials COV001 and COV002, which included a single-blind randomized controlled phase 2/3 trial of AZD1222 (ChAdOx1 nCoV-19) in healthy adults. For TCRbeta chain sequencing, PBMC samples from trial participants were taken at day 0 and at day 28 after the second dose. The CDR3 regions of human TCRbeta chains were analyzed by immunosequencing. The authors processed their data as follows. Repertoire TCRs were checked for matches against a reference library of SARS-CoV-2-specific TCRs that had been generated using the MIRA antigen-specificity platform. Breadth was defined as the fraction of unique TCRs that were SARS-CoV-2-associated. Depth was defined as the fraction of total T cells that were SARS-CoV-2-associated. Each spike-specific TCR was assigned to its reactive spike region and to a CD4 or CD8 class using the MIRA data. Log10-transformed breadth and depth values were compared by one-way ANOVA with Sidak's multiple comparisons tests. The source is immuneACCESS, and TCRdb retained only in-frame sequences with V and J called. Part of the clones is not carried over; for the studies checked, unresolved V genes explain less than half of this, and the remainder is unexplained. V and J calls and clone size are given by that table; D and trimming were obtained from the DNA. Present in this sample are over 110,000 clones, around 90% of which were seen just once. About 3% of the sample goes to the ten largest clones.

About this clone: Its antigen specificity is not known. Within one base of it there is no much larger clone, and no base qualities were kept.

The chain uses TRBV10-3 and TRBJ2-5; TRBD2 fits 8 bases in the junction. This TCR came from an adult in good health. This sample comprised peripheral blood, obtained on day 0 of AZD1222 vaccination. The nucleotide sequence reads TGTGCCATCGGCGTCGCTAGCGGGGAGACCCAGTACTTC. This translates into CAIGVASGETQYF.